This entry describes one TCR beta chain. No DNA is given; TCRdb re-called the 5' RACE reads and lists each CDR3 protein once. The sample data list roughly 150,000 distinct CDR3 sequences. These data originate in a study of monozygotic twins with inflammatory bowel disease. The sequenced sample was blood. The receptor's source is a human donor with ulcerative colitis or Crohn's disease, or a healthy co-twin of an affected twin (not recorded which).

The CDR3 protein is CASSPDTSSYNEQFF. This sequence joins TRBV27 and TRBJ2-1; the D gene TCRdb calls, TRBD1, cannot be checked with no DNA. The germline gives CDR1 MNHEY, CDR2 SMNVEV (reference sequence). The CDR3 consists of 15 residues.